Here is one T cell receptor beta chain with its context. What it binds is unknown. These data originate in a study of cytomegalovirus exposure and HLA in healthy donors. Germline V gene sequence: CDR1 SGHTA, CDR2 FQGTGA. The CDR3 runs to 15 residues. V dropped 3 bases and J dropped 0 bases, with 8 bases sitting between them. Broader study findings: High specificity and sensitivity for cytomegalovirus status were reported for the classifier. Reportedly, fewer N-insertions than the approximately 700-donor mean appeared in an Asian-associated ancestry cluster in a later analysis. Data from an earlier analysis indicated that most TCR beta V segments were productive either about 90% or about 30% of the time. The study listed some 160 cytomegalovirus-associated TCR beta chains.

The PCR had 60 Vbeta and 13 Jbeta primers. Using immunoSEQ multiplex PCR, the repertoire was profiled, and TCRdb retains in-frame clones only, with some absent. The sample lists under 150,000 clones; approximately 80% were seen once. The sequenced sample was PBMCs. The origin of this receptor is a male donor in good health and CMV-seronegative. The chain joins TRBV7-3 to TRBJ2-2, with D unresolved. The CDR3 loop reads CASSLGQPNTGELFF. The CDR3 DNA sequence: TGTGCCAGCAGCTTGGGCCAGCCGAACACCGGGGAGCTGTTTTTT.